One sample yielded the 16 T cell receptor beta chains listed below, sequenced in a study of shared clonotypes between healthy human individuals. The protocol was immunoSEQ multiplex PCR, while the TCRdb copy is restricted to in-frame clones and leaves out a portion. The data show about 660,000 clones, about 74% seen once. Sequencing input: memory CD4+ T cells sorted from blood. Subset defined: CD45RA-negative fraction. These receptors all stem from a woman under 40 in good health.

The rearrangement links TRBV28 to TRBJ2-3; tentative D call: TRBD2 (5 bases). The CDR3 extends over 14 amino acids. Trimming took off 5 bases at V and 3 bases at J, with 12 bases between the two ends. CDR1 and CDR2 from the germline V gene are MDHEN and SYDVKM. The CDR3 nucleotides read TGTGCCAGCAGTCGAGAGGGCCGGACAGATACGCAGTATTTT. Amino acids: CASSREGRTDTQYF. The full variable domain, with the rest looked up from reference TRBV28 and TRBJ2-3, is DVKVTQSSRYLVKRTGEKVFLECVQDMDHENMFWYRQDPGLGLRLIYFSYDVKMKEKGDIPEGYSVSREKKERFSLILESASTNQTSMYLCASSREGRTDTQYFGPGTRLTVL.

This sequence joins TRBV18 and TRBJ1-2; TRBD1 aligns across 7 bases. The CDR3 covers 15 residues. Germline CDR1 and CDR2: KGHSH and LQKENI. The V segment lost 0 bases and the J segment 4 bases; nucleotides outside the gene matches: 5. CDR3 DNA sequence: TGTGCCAGCTCACCACCTATGGGACAGATCTATGGCTACACCTTC. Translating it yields CASSPPMGQIYGYTF.

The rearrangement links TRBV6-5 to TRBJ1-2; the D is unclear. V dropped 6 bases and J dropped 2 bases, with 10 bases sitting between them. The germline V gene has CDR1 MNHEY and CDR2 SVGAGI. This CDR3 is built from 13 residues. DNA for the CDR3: TGTGCCAGCAGGAAAGATAGAAACTATGGCTACACCTTC. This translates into CASRKDRNYGYTF.

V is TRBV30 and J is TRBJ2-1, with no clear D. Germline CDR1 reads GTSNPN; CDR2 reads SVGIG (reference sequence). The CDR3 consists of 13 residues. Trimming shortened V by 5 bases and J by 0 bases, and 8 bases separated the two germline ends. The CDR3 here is CAWCLDSYNEQFF. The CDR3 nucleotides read TGTGCCTGGTGTTTGGACTCCTACAATGAGCAGTTCTTC.

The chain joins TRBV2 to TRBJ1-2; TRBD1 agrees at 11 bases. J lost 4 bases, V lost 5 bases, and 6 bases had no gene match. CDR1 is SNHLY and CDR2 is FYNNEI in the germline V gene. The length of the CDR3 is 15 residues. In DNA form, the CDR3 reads TGTGCCAGCAGTCTCGGACAGGGGGCGTCCTATGGCTACACCTTC. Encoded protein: CASSLGQGASYGYTF. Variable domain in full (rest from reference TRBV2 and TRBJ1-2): EPEVTQTPSHQVTQMGQEVILRCVPISNHLYFYWYRQILGQKVEFLVSFYNNEISEKSEIFDDQFSVERPDGSNFTLKIRSTKLEDSAMYFCASSLGQGASYGYTFGSGTRLTVV.

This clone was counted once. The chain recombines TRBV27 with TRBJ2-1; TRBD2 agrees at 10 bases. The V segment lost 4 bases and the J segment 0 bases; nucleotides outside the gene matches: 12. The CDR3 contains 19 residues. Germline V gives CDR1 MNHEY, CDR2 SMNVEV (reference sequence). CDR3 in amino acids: CASSYLRTSGKNSYNEQFF. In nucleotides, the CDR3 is TGTGCCAGCAGTTACCTGCGGACTAGCGGAAAAAACTCCTACAATGAGCAGTTCTTC.

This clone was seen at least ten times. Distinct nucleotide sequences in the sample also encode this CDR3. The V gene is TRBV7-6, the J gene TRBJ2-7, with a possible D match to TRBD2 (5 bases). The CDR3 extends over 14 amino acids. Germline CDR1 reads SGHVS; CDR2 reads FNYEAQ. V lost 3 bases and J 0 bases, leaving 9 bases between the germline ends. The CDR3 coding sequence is TGTGCCAGCAGCTTGCAACGGGACTCCTACGAGCAGTACTTC. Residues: CASSLQRDSYEQYF. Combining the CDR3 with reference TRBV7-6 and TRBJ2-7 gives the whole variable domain GAGVSQSPRYKVTKRGQDVALRCDPISGHVSLYWYRQALGQGPEFLTYFNYEAQQDKSGLPNDRFSAERPEGSISTLTIQRTEQRDSAMYRCASSLQRDSYEQYFGPGTRLTVT.

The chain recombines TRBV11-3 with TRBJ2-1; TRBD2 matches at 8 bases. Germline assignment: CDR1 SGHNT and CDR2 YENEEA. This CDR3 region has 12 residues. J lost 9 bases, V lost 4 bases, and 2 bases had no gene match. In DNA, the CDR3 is TGTGCCAGCAGCTCGGCGGGAGGTGAGCAGTTCTTC. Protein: CASSSAGGEQFF.

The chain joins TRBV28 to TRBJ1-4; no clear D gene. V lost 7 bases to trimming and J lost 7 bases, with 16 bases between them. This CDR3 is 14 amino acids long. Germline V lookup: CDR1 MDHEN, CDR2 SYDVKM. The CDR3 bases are TGTGCCAGCATGGACGGGGTGCATCTTGAAAAACTGTTTTTT. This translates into CASMDGVHLEKLFF.

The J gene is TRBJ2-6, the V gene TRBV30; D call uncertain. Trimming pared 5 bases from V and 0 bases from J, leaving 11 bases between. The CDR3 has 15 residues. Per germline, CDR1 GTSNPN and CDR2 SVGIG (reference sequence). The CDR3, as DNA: TGTGCCTGGTCATGGGCTTCCTCTGGGGCCAACGTCCTGACTTTC. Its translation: CAWSWASSGANVLTF.

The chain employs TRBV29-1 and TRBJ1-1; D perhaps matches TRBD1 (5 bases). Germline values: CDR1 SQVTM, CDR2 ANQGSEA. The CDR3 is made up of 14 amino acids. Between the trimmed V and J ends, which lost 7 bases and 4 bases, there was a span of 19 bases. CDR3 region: CSGISLPTGTEAFF. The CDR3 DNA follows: TGCAGCGGCATCTCGCTCCCAACAGGCACTGAAGCTTTCTTT.

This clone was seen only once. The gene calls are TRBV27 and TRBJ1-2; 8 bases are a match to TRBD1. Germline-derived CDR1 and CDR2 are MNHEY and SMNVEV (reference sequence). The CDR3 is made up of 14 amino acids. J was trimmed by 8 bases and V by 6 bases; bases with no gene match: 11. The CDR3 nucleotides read TGTGCCAGCAGGACCTCGACAGGGGACCTCGGCTACACCTTC. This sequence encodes CASRTSTGDLGYTF.

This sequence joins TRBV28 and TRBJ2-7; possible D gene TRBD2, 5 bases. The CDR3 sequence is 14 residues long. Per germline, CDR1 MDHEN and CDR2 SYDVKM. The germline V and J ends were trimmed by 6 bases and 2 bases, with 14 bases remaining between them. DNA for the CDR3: TGTGCCAGCAGCTATGTGACGGGGACCTACGAGCAGTACTTC. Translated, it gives CASSYVTGTYEQYF.

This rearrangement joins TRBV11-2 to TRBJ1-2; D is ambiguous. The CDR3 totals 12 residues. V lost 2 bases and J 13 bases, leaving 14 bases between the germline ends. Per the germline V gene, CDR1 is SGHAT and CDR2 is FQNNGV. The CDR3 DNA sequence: TGTGCCAGCAGCTTAAATCCCATGGCTGGCACCTTC. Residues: CASSLNPMAGTF.

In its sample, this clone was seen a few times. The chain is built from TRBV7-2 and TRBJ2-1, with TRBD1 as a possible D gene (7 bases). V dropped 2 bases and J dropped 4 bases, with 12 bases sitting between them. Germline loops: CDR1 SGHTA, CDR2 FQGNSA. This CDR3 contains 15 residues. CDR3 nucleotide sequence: TGTGCCAGCAGCTTATTTCAGGGGGGATACAATGAGCAGTTCTTC. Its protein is CASSLFQGGYNEQFF.

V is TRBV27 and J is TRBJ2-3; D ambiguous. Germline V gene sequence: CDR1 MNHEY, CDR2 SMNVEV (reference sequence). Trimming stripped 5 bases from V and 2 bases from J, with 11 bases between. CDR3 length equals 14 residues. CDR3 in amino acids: CASSTRALTDTQYF. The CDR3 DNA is TGTGCCAGCAGTACTCGGGCCCTCACAGATACGCAGTATTTT.